Each of the 10 T cell receptor beta chains below was sequenced from the same sample in a study of tumor-infiltrating lymphocytes in primary liver carcinoma. Unsorted whole blood supplied the blood RNA, and germline DNA was isolated too. The investigators made TCR beta cDNA from roughly 0.55 ug total RNA, using a constant-region primer. The TCR beta library was amplified through three nested multiplex PCR rounds in a modified ARM-PCR procedure. TRBV1-TRBV30 forward and Cbeta reverse primers drove the first two roughly 10-cycle rounds. MiXCR, applied by TCRdb to the multiplex PCR reads, yields one record per CDR3 protein. The sample lists approximately 330,000 distinct CDR3 sequences; about 65% were seen once. The sample was peripheral blood. The receptors were sampled from a man aged 40-49 years with primary liver carcinoma and hepatitis B virus infection.

This clonotype was counted ten times or more. The gene calls are TRBV12-3 or TRBV12-4 and TRBJ1-1; 9 bases fit TRBD1. The CDR3 totals 15 residues. Unmatched junction bases numbered 6, after V lost 6 bases and J lost 1 base. The CDR3 is CASRNRDRANTEAFF. The CDR3 nucleotides are TGTGCCAGCAGGAACCGGGACAGGGCGAACACTGAAGCTTTCTTT.

With regard to this clonotype: A much larger clonotype is one base distant, so this may be a read error. The chain couples TRBV6-5 to TRBJ2-1; D perhaps matches TRBD1 (6 bases). The CDR3 is made up of 17 amino acids. Trimming removed 0 bases at V and 6 bases at J, with 18 bases between. The V gene's germline CDR1 is MNHEY and CDR2 SVGAGI. CDR3 amino acids: CASSYSGLVGAPNEQFF. The CDR3 DNA reads TGTGCCAGCAGTTACTCGGGCCTAGTGGGGGCGCCCAATGAGCAGTTCTTC.

This chain connects TRBV11-2 to TRBJ2-7; D could derive from TRBD1 or TRBD2 (5 bases each). This CDR3 has 16 amino acids. The germline V gene encodes CDR1 SGHAT and CDR2 FQNNGV. V dropped 6 bases and J dropped 0 bases, with 18 bases sitting between them. DNA of the CDR3: TGTGCCAGCAGTCCCGGGGCGGGCAGGGACTCCTACGAGCAGTACTTC. Protein: CASSPGAGRDSYEQYF. Full variable domain (rest looked up from reference TRBV11-2 and TRBJ2-7): EAGVAQSPRYKIIEKRQSVAFWCNPISGHATLYWYQQILGQGPKLLIQFQNNGVVDDSQLPKDRFSAERLKGVDSTLKIQPAKLEDSAVYLCASSPGAGRDSYEQYFGPGTRLTVT.

On this clonotype: The DNA is left out, because the CDR3 cannot be placed on it with certainty; the CDR3 is given as TCRdb lists it. The J gene is TRBJ1-3, the V gene TRBV5-5. The CDR3 has 14 amino acids, counting both end residues. Germline V lookup: CDR1 SGHKS, CDR2 YYEKEE (reference sequence). The CDR3 sequence is CASSQWGTGNTIHF.

This clonotype was seen a single time. At one of its ends the junction is not consistent with the germline gene, which may arise from a read error. The V call is TRBV5-6, the J call TRBJ1-2; D unclear. CDR3 size: 15 residues. CDR1 is SGHDT, CDR2 YYEEEE, per germline. For the CDR3, the DNA is TGTGCCAGCAGCTTGGTCCCCGGGTCTAACTATGGCTGCACCTTC. Its translation is CASSLVPGSNYGCTF.

As for this clonotype: A read error may explain this, as a much larger clone is one base away. V usage is TRBV29-1 and J usage is TRBJ2-3; D call uncertain. This CDR3 has 14 amino acids. The germline V gene has CDR1 SQVTM and CDR2 ANQGSEA. V lost 4 bases and J 2 bases, leaving 13 bases between the germline ends. The CDR3 is CSVATGGHTDTQYF. The CDR3 DNA sequence: TGCAGCGTTGCCACGGGTGGGCACACAGATACGCAGTATTTT.

As regards this clonotype: It may be a read error: a sequence one base away is much more abundant. This chain connects TRBV6-1 to TRBJ2-7; unclear D gene. The CDR3 has 18 residues. The germline gives CDR1 MNHNS, CDR2 SASEGT. The CDR3 reads CAGSISRVNSRTTYEQYF. CDR3 DNA sequence: TGTGCCGGCAGCATTTCCAGAGTAAACTCAAGAACCACCTACGAGCAGTACTTC.

The chain carries TRBV30 and TRBJ1-1, with D unclear. The CDR3 is 13 residues long. Germline V gene lookup returns CDR1 GTSNPN and CDR2 SVGIG (reference sequence). Deletions cut 8 bases from V and 6 bases from J, with 19 bases between. CDR3: CAAQGDFNAEAFF. CDR3 sequence (DNA): TGTGCCGCTCAAGGAGACTTCAACGCTGAAGCTTTCTTT. The variable domain in full, completed from reference TRBV30 and TRBJ1-1, reads SQTIHQWPATLVQPVGSPLSLECTVEGTSNPNLYWYRQAAGRGLQLLFYSVGIGQISSEVPQNLSASRPQDRQFILSSKKLLLSDSGFYLCAAQGDFNAEAFFGQGTRLTVV.

Many counts were recorded for this clonotype. This chain uses TRBV6-6 with TRBJ1-3; D unresolved. Germline loops: CDR1 MNHNY, CDR2 SVGAGI (reference sequence). The CDR3 totals 15 residues. V was trimmed by 3 bases and J by 1 base, leaving 10 bases between them. CDR3 residues: CASSYLTPSGNTIYF. CDR3 DNA: TGTGCCAGCAGTTATTTAACACCGTCTGGAAACACCATATATTTT.

The V call is TRBV5-4, the J call TRBJ2-3, with TRBD2 matching 7 bases. The CDR3 contains 15 residues. After removal of 0 bases from V and 0 bases from J, the junction contained 1 base not matched to a gene. From germline, CDR1 is SGHNT and CDR2 YYREEE (reference sequence). CDR3 in DNA: TGTGCCAGCAGCTTGGCTAGCGGTAGCACAGATACGCAGTATTTT. Translation gives CASSLASGSTDTQYF.